The clone carrying this T cell receptor (beta chain) was seen more than once but under ten times. Its antigen is not known. The data stem from a study of blood T cells in healthy people across ages. Study conclusions and caveats: Expanded clonotype changes were possibly confounded by unknown donor CMV status.

In terms of origin and age, donors were healthy Caucasian individuals from Russia aged roughly 6 to 100. PCR was performed a second time for roughly 7 to 11 cycles using a sample-barcoded 5' primer and a J-beta primer mix. TCRdb processed the 5' RACE reads anew with MiXCR; each CDR3 protein has one entry. Counted here are 1.5 million to 2 million distinct CDR3 sequences, about 50% occurring once; the ten biggest clones make up over 2%. CDR1 and CDR2 (germline): MDHEN, SYDVKM. The junction had 10 bases not matched to a gene; V was cut back by 6 bases and J by 5 bases. The CDR3 is 15 residues long. Input material: blood. The clonotype was recovered from a woman aged 35 to 49 in good health. V and J are TRBV28 and TRBJ2-1; 7 bases are a match to TRBD2. CDR3 in DNA: TGTGCCAGCAGCCTCCCTACGGGGACTAACAATGAGCAGTTCTTC. Its translation is CASSLPTGTNNEQFF.